Presented here are 15 T cell receptor beta chains from one specimen sequenced in a study of T-cell memory formation after mild COVID-19. TCRdb redid the calling of the 5' RACE reads with MiXCR, one entry per CDR3 protein. The sample has about 260,000 distinct CDR3 sequences; 15% to 20% are singletons. Material for sequencing was PBMCs or a T cell subset sorted from them (not recorded which). The receptors derive from a man between 18 and 29 years old who had mild COVID-19 (a few samples of this study predate the infection). Cell type and time point are not known.

The rearrangement links TRBV4-1 to TRBJ2-5, with D perhaps TRBD2 (6 bases). CDR1 and CDR2 (germline): MGHRA, YSYEKL. V lost 2 bases and J 3 bases, leaving 10 bases between the germline ends. The CDR3 length is 14 residues. CDR3 region: CASSQPGLKETQYF. DNA of the CDR3: TGCGCCAGCAGCCAACCGGGACTCAAAGAGACCCAGTACTTC.

This clonotype has at least ten counts. V and J are TRBV18 and TRBJ1-1, with D possibly matching TRBD1 (5 bases). The CDR3 is made up of 14 amino acids. Trimming shortened V by 5 bases and J by 0 bases, and 10 bases separated the two germline ends. Germline values: CDR1 KGHSH, CDR2 LQKENI. Written as DNA, the CDR3 is TGTGCCAGCTCAGACAGTACTATGAACACTGAAGCTTTCTTT. Translation gives CASSDSTMNTEAFF.

V is TRBV2 and J is TRBJ1-5, with 9 bases aligning to TRBD1. Trimming took 6 bases from V and 3 from J; bases not matched to a gene: 6. The CDR3 runs 15 residues. Germline V gene lookup returns CDR1 SNHLY and CDR2 FYNNEI. CDR3 amino acids: CASRPGQGFNQPQHF. The CDR3 bases are TGTGCCAGCAGGCCTGGACAGGGGTTCAATCAGCCCCAGCATTTT.

A few counts support this clonotype. This sequence joins TRBV12-3 or TRBV12-4 and TRBJ2-1; perhaps TRBD1 as D (6 bases). Trimming left V 5 bases short and J 4 bases short, with 12 bases between. The CDR3 sequence is 14 residues long. CDR3 residues: CASSANRAYNEQFF. CDR3 DNA: TGTGCCAGCAGTGCGAACAGGGCTTACAATGAGCAGTTCTTC.

The chain combines TRBV12-3 or TRBV12-4 with TRBJ2-2, with 8 bases lining up with TRBD1. J was trimmed by 3 bases and V by 4 bases; bases with no gene match: 10. The CDR3 is made up of 17 amino acids. CDR3 coding DNA: TGTGCCAGCAGTTCGAACCCGGGACAGGACTACACCGGGGAGCTGTTTTTT. It specifies CASSSNPGQDYTGELFF.

This clonotype was seen many times. The chain has TRBV5-1 and TRBJ1-1; perhaps TRBD1 as D (6 bases). The germline CDR1 and CDR2 sequences are SGHRS and YFSETQ. This CDR3 comprises 15 residues. Between the trimmed V and J ends, which lost 4 bases and 1 base, there was a span of 14 bases. In DNA, the CDR3 is TGCGCCAGCAGCACACAGGGAGTAGGGAACACTGAAGCTTTCTTT. This encodes CASSTQGVGNTEAFF. Full variable domain (remainder filled in from reference TRBV5-1 and TRBJ1-1): KAGVTQTPRYLIKTRGQQVTLSCSPISGHRSVSWYQQTPGQGLQFLFEYFSETQRNKGNFPGRFSGRQFSNSRSEMNVSTLELGDSALYLCASSTQGVGNTEAFFGQGTRLTVV.

The CDR3: CASSFRVSSYEQYV. Here the CDR3 DNA reads TGTGCCAGCAGCTTCCGCGTCAGCTCCTACGAGCAGTACGTC. The chain has TRBV7-2 and TRBJ2-7; D call uncertain. The V end was cut by 3 bases, the J end by 0 bases, with 9 bases between. The germline gives CDR1 SGHTA, CDR2 FQGNSA. The CDR3 has 14 amino acids.

This clonotype has more than one count but fewer than ten. The V gene is TRBV12-3 or TRBV12-4, the J gene TRBJ1-4; D gene uncertain. The CDR3 spans 13 residues. Trimming removed 3 bases from V and 10 bases from J, with 12 bases in between. The CDR3 DNA follows: TGTGCCAGCAGTTTCGCAGGTGGCGGAAAACTGTTTTTT. Translating it yields CASSFAGGGKLFF.

The V gene is TRBV7-3, the J gene TRBJ2-1, with unresolved D. CDR3 length: 13 residues. Germline CDR1 reads SGHTA; CDR2 reads FQGTGA. Trimming left V 1 base short and J 7 bases short, with 8 bases between. The CDR3 is CASSLRSQNEQFF. In nucleotides, the CDR3 is TGTGCCAGCAGCTTAAGGTCGCAGAATGAGCAGTTCTTC.

This chain uses TRBV7-2 with TRBJ2-5; D perhaps matches TRBD2 (6 bases). Trimming took off 5 bases at V and 5 bases at J, with 12 bases between the two ends. The V gene's germline CDR1 is SGHTA and CDR2 FQGNSA. This CDR3 comprises 13 residues. The CDR3 region is CASSERRAETQYF. The CDR3 region has the DNA TGTGCCAGCAGCGAAAGGAGGGCTGAGACCCAGTACTTC.

This chain links TRBV11-2 with TRBJ2-4; maybe TRBD1 (6 bases). This CDR3 has 17 amino acids. Germline CDR1 and CDR2: SGHAT and FQNNGV. V was cut by 4 bases and J by 0 bases, with 16 bases left in between. CDR3 amino acids: CASSSSADRLAKNIQYF. In DNA, the CDR3 is TGTGCCAGCAGCTCCTCTGCCGACAGGCTAGCCAAAAACATTCAGTACTTC. Full variable domain (outside the CDR3, taken from reference TRBV11-2 and TRBJ2-4): EAGVAQSPRYKIIEKRQSVAFWCNPISGHATLYWYQQILGQGPKLLIQFQNNGVVDDSQLPKDRFSAERLKGVDSTLKIQPAKLEDSAVYLCASSSSADRLAKNIQYFGAGTRLSVL.

This clonotype was observed at least ten times. The chain joins TRBV12-3 or TRBV12-4 to TRBJ2-3, with D possibly matching TRBD1 (5 bases). V lost 4 bases to trimming and J lost 6 bases, with 8 bases between them. The CDR3 covers 12 residues. CDR3 coding DNA: TGTGCCAGCAGTTGGGGCCAGGATACGCAGTATTTT. This sequence encodes CASSWGQDTQYF.

This chain uses TRBV20-1 with TRBJ2-3, with 9 bases that match TRBD2. CDR1 and CDR2 from the germline V gene are DFQATT and SNEGSKA (reference sequence). The CDR3 runs to 14 residues. With 1 base clipped from V and 3 bases from J, the junction kept 2 bases outside the gene matches. The CDR3 is CSARASGATDTQYF. The DNA of the CDR3 is TGCAGTGCTAGAGCTAGCGGGGCGACAGATACGCAGTATTTT.

This chain uses TRBV7-7 with TRBJ2-2; D possibly corresponds to TRBD1 (6 bases). V lost 5 bases and J lost 4, with 11 bases in between. The CDR3 is made up of 14 amino acids. Germline V gene lookup returns CDR1 SSHAT and CDR2 FNYEAQ (reference sequence). The CDR3 loop is CASSPTGSTGELFF. In DNA form, the CDR3 reads TGTGCCAGCAGCCCGACAGGATCCACCGGGGAGCTGTTTTTT.

The genes are TRBV4-3 and TRBJ1-4; TRBD1 is a possible D gene (6 bases). The CDR3 consists of 16 residues. The V end lost 1 base, the J end lost 4 bases, and 13 bases lay between the germline ends. Germline assignment: CDR1 LGHNA and CDR2 YSLEER. The CDR3 DNA reads TGCGCCAGCAGCCAAGGGCTACAGGGCCTTAATGAAAAACTGTTTTTT. This encodes CASSQGLQGLNEKLFF.